Following are 18 T cell receptor beta chains from one sample sequenced in a study of blood T cell repertoires in COVID-19. Only in-frame clones appear in the TCRdb table, and some are missing; sequencing was by immunoSEQ multiplex PCR. The sample includes 160,000 or so clones, over 70% of them seen just once. The sequenced sample consisted of PBMCs or T cells enriched from blood (not recorded which). The source of these receptors is a woman in her 40s with acute COVID-19.

The chain employs TRBV5-6 and TRBJ2-1; D is uncertain. The CDR3 is 14 residues long. Germline loops: CDR1 SGHDT, CDR2 YYEEEE. Trimming took 1 base from V and 0 from J, leaving 5 bases between them. CDR3 protein: CASSLPNSYNEQFF. In DNA, the CDR3 is TGTGCCAGCAGCTTGCCCAACTCCTACAATGAGCAGTTCTTC.

V usage is TRBV5-1 and J usage is TRBJ2-3; a weak D match, TRBD2 (7 bases). The CDR3 sequence is 15 residues long. The V gene lost 4 bases and the J gene lost 6 bases, with 18 bases spanning the gap. Germline CDR1 reads SGHRS; CDR2 reads YFSETQ. The CDR3 loop reads CASSPAGEGVDTQYF. In DNA, the CDR3 is TGCGCCAGCAGCCCGGCAGGGGAGGGTGTGGATACGCAGTATTTT.

This clone occurred once. The chain is built from TRBV3-1 (or the pseudogene TRBV3-2) and TRBJ2-7; D is possibly TRBD2 (5 bases). Trimming pared 2 bases from V and 2 bases from J, leaving 13 bases between. CDR1 is LGHDT, CDR2 YNNKEL, per germline (reference sequence). The CDR3 loop spans 15 amino acids. The CDR3 region has the DNA TGTGCCAGCAGCCAATCGGGATCCTACACCTACGAGCAGTACTTC. The encoded protein is CASSQSGSYTYEQYF.

This clone was seen a handful of times. The V gene is TRBV19, the J gene TRBJ1-1; 7 nucleotides agree with TRBD1. Germline trimming cut 9 bases from V and 1 base from J; bases unmatched to any gene: 5. The CDR3 length is 13 residues. CDR1 and CDR2 from the germline V gene are LNHDA and SQIVND (reference sequence). The chain's CDR3 is CASRQGRNTEAFF. DNA of the CDR3: TGTGCCAGCCGACAGGGACGGAACACTGAAGCTTTCTTT.

The chain employs TRBV24-1 and TRBJ2-5; 10 nucleotides line up with TRBD1. The CDR3 sequence is 17 residues long. The germline V gene has CDR1 KGHDR and CDR2 SFDVKD. J lost 1 base, V lost 3 bases, and 7 bases had no gene match. The CDR3 nucleotides read TGTGCCACCAGTGATCCTAGACAGGGGGCTATCCAAGAGACCCAGTACTTC. Protein: CATSDPRQGAIQETQYF.

The rearrangement links TRBV30 to TRBJ1-1; TRBD1 matches at 9 bases. After removal of 4 bases from V and 10 bases from J, the junction contained 13 bases not matched to a gene. CDR1 is GTSNPN and CDR2 is SVGIG in the germline V gene (reference sequence). The CDR3 length is 14 residues. The CDR3 spells CAWKRDRANLGAFF. In DNA, the CDR3 is TGTGCCTGGAAAAGGGACAGGGCAAATTTGGGAGCTTTCTTT.

The chain has TRBV9 and TRBJ2-7; tentatively, D is TRBD2 (6 bases). This CDR3 region has 15 residues. V was pared by 0 bases and J by 3 bases, with 13 bases between. Germline CDR1 reads SGDLS; CDR2 reads YYNGEE. The CDR3 nucleotides are TGTGCCAGCAGCGTAGGTAGCGGATTGTTCTACGAGCAGTACTTC. Translation: CASSVGSGLFYEQYF.

The CDR3 spells CASSDLLAAQYNEQFF. CDR3 in DNA: TGTGCCAGCAGTGACCTACTAGCGGCCCAGTACAATGAGCAGTTCTTC. The chain uses TRBV25-1 and TRBJ2-1; 8 bases are a match to TRBD2. With 3 bases clipped from V and 4 bases from J, the junction kept 8 bases outside the gene matches. CDR3 length equals 16 residues. CDR1 and CDR2 (germline): MGHDK, SYGVNS.

This clone was observed at least ten times. The rearrangement joins TRBV28 to TRBJ1-5; the D is unclear. The CDR3 loop spans 14 amino acids. CDR1 and CDR2 (germline): MDHEN, SYDVKM. V was cut by 0 bases and J by 6 bases, with 9 bases left in between. CDR3 loop: CASSLWSWSQPQHF. The CDR3 bases are TGTGCCAGCAGTTTATGGAGTTGGAGTCAGCCCCAGCATTTT. The full variable domain, in which reference TRBV28 and TRBJ1-5 provide the parts outside the CDR3, is DVKVTQSSRYLVKRTGEKVFLECVQDMDHENMFWYRQDPGLGLRLIYFSYDVKMKEKGDIPEGYSVSREKKERFSLILESASTNQTSMYLCASSLWSWSQPQHFGDGTRLSIL.

The chain combines TRBV9 with TRBJ2-4; 14 bases are a match to TRBD2. The length of the CDR3 is 17 residues. J lost 6 bases, V lost 4 bases, and 9 bases had no gene match. Germline CDR1 is SGDLS and CDR2 is YYNGEE. The CDR3 region is CASSSGLAGDFPNIQYF. For the CDR3, the DNA is TGTGCCAGCAGCTCGGGACTAGCGGGAGACTTTCCAAACATTCAGTACTTC.

The chain combines TRBV7-2 with TRBJ2-2; 7 nucleotides align to TRBD2. V lost 5 bases, J lost 1 base, and 7 bases stayed unmatched. The germline V gene encodes CDR1 SGHTA and CDR2 FQGNSA. The CDR3 length is 16 residues. CDR3 sequence reads: CASSPPGGGNTGELFF. The CDR3 DNA reads TGTGCCAGCAGCCCCCCAGGCGGGGGGAACACCGGGGAGCTGTTTTTT.

The chain combines TRBV5-1 with TRBJ2-1; the match to TRBD2 covers 9 bases. CDR3 length: 18 residues. V shed 0 bases and J 4 bases; nucleotides not matched to a gene: 11. The germline CDR1 and CDR2 sequences are SGHRS and YFSETQ. DNA for the CDR3: TGCGCCAGCAGCTTGGAAGCTAGGACTAGCGAGAAGTACAATGAGCAGTTCTTC. Translation: CASSLEARTSEKYNEQFF.

In DNA, the CDR3 is TGCGCCAGCGGGATTGGGAGCTCCTACAATGAGCAGTTCTTC. Translating it yields CASGIGSSYNEQFF. The V gene is TRBV5-1, the J gene TRBJ2-1, with D perhaps matching TRBD2 (5 bases). The V end lost 7 bases, the J end lost 0 bases, and 11 bases lay between the germline ends. This CDR3 spans 14 amino acids. The germline CDR1 and CDR2 sequences are SGHRS and YFSETQ.

The genes are TRBV20-1 and TRBJ1-4; D gene unclear. V was clipped by 3 bases and J by 9 bases, with 8 bases between them. Germline V gives CDR1 DFQATT, CDR2 SNEGSKA (reference sequence). This CDR3 is 11 amino acids long. The CDR3 sequence is CSASPDKKLFF. The CDR3 coding sequence is TGCAGTGCTAGCCCTGACAAAAAACTGTTTTTT.

The chain couples TRBV6-5 to TRBJ1-5; 7 nucleotides line up with TRBD1. CDR3 size: 15 residues. The V segment lost 0 bases and the J segment 3 bases; nucleotides outside the gene matches: 2. Germline-derived CDR1 and CDR2 are MNHEY and SVGAGI. The CDR3, as DNA: TGTGCCAGCAGTTACTCAGGACAGGTCAATCAGCCCCAGCATTTT. It translates to CASSYSGQVNQPQHF.

This clone was seen a single time. The gene calls are TRBV10-2 and TRBJ2-4; TRBD2 agrees at 7 bases. Germline V CDR1 and CDR2: WSHSY, SAAADI. J lost 0 bases, V lost 0 bases, and 2 bases had no gene match. There are 16 residues in the CDR3. The CDR3 DNA reads TGCGCCAGCAGTGAGTCGGGGGGGGTAGCCAAAAACATTCAGTACTTC. It codes for CASSESGGVAKNIQYF.

The genes are TRBV2 and TRBJ2-1; 12 positions agree with TRBD2. The length of the CDR3 is 14 residues. Trimming cost V 8 bases and J 6 bases; bases outside gene matches: 5. The germline V gene encodes CDR1 SNHLY and CDR2 FYNNEI. The CDR3 here is CASVLAGGFNEQFF. The DNA for the CDR3 is TGTGCCAGCGTGCTAGCGGGAGGGTTCAATGAGCAGTTCTTC.

The chain recombines TRBV29-1 with TRBJ1-3, with unresolved D. Trimming pared 3 bases from V and 4 bases from J, leaving 16 bases between. This CDR3 has 15 residues. Germline CDR1 reads SQVTM; CDR2 reads ANQGSEA. CDR3 amino acids: CSVEIPVGRGNTIYF. CDR3 nucleotide sequence: TGCAGCGTTGAGATCCCCGTTGGGAGGGGAAACACCATATATTTT.